Listed below are T cell receptor beta chains from one sample, sequenced in a study of CD8+CD57+ T cells in acquired aplastic anemia. TCRdb re-called the reads through MiXCR, storing one row per CDR3 protein. Of about 160,000 distinct CDR3 sequences detected, about 70% appear once; the ten largest clones hold more than 35%. Sequenced input: sorted CD4+, CD8+, or CD8+CD57+ T cells (not recorded which) from PBMCs. Receptors were obtained from a human donor with aplastic anemia. Each CDR3 is given with its conserved first and last residue. A D gene is named only where the DNA matches it firmly. Only some rows state a clone size, as once, few, many or a class for expanded clones.

TRBV2	TRBJ2-1	-	-	CASSLGGPDEQFF	TGTGCCAGCAGTTTGGGGGGGCCGGATGAGCAGTTCTTC
TRBV5-1	TRBJ2-5	-	-	CASSSQGGFQETQYF	TGCGCCAGCAGCTCTCAGGGGGGCTTCCAAGAGACCCAGTACTTC
TRBV20-1	TRBJ1-4	-	-	CSAEQGNEKLFF	TGCAGTGCTGAACAGGGTAATGAAAAACTGTTTTTT
TRBV10-3	TRBJ2-3	-	-	CAISDSSGSTDTQYF	TGTGCCATCAGTGACTCAAGCGGGAGCACAGATACGCAGTATTTT
TRBV20-1	TRBJ1-5	-	-	CSARDMTVNQPQHF	TGCAGTGCTAGAGATATGACAGTCAATCAGCCCCAGCATTTT
TRBV2	TRBJ1-2	-	-	CASSEGLAGTMIPPPYGYTF	TGTGCCAGCAGTGAAGGGCTAGCGGGAACTATGATTCCCCCCCCCTATGGCTACACCTTC
TRBV20-1	TRBJ2-1	few	TRBD2	CSASPSGGRDVFSYNEQFF	TGCAGTGCTAGCCCCTCGGGAGGGAGGGACGTTTTCTCCTACAATGAGCAGTTCTTC
TRBV10-1	TRBJ2-6	-	TRBD1	CASLGDSSGANVLTF	TGCGCCAGCCTGGGGGACAGCTCGGGGGCCAACGTCCTGACTTTC
TRBV20-1	TRBJ2-7	-	-	CSAARTEPYEQYF	TGCAGTGCTGCCAGGACAGAACCCTACGAGCAGTACTTC
TRBV7-9	TRBJ2-7	-	TRBD2	CASSFGGTHEQYF	TGTGCCAGCAGCTTCGGGGGGACCCACGAGCAGTACTTC
TRBV20-1	TRBJ2-7	few	TRBD1	CSARGGQSEEQYF	TGCAGTGCTAGAGGGGGACAGTCGGAGGAGCAGTACTTC
TRBV7-9	TRBJ2-3	few	-	CASSPQGPLDTQYF	TGTGCCAGCAGCCCGCAGGGGCCACTAGATACGCAGTATTTT
TRBV29-1	TRBJ2-7	-	TRBD1	CSVTGQGYEQYF	TGCAGCGTCACGGGACAGGGCTACGAGCAGTACTTC
TRBV2	TRBJ2-1	-	TRBD2	CASSEEGLHSYNEQFF	TGTGCCAGCAGTGAAGAGGGACTACATTCCTACAATGAGCAGTTCTTC